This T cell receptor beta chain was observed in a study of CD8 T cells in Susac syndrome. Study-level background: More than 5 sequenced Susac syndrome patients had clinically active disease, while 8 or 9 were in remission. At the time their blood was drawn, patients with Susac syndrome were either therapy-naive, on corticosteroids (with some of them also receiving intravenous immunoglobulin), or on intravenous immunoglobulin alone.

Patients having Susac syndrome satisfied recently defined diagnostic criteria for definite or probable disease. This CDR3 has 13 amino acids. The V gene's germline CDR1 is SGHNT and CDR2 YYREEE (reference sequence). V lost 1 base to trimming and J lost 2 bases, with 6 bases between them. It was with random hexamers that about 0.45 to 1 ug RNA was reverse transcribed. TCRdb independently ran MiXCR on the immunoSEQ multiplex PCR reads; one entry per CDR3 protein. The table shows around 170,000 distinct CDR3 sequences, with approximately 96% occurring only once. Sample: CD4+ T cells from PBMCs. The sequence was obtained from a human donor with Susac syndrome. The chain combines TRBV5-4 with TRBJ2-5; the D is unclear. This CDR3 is CASSLIQQETQYF. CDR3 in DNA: TGTGCCAGCAGCTTGATACAGCAAGAGACCCAGTACTTC.